What follows is one T cell receptor (beta chain) and its context. These data originate in a study of OX40 agonist ivuxolimab in advanced cancers. Overall study context: Each patient was given ivuxolimab into a vein every 2 weeks, at 0.01 to 10 mg/kg. Among those enrolled, mean age was about 62 years (range about 23 to 90) and 75% to 90% were male. Prior anti-PD-1, anti-PD-L1 or anti-CTLA-4 therapy did not bar entry, and more than 35% had some. Three patients got partial responses; one had hepatocellular carcinoma and two had cutaneous melanoma.

CDR1 is SNHLY and CDR2 is FYNNEI in the germline V gene. Trimming shortened V by 5 bases and J by 8 bases, and 16 bases separated the two germline ends. The CDR3 spans 13 residues. TCRdb's copy holds only in-frame clones and misses some; the assay was immunoSEQ multiplex PCR. The top ten hold about 0.45% of the sample, which has tens of thousands of clones, approximately 90% seen once. The chain employs TRBV2 and TRBJ2-7; D gene uncertain. The sample in question was CD4+ or CD8+ T cells sorted from blood, obtained in a trial of the OX40 agonist ivuxolimab. The sequence derives from an adult with an advanced solid tumor such as melanoma, head and neck, liver or kidney cancer. The CDR3 DNA is TGTGCCAGCAGTTTTACCGAGCGTGTACAGCAGTACTTC. Its protein is CASSFTERVQQYF.